This T cell receptor (beta chain) comes out of a study of CD8 T cells in Susac syndrome (dated by TCRdb to between 2017 and 2020). In the study overall: Whether CD8+ T cell activation and differentiation in Susac syndrome was antigen driven was tested using repertoire sequencing. Broad study findings and their caveats: The number of individuals in the TCR sequencing and HLA analysis was recognized as being relatively small.

RNA was extracted using the RNeasy kit, and about 0.45 to 1 ug of the RNA was reverse transcribed with random hexamers. The immunoSEQ multiplex PCR assay, which covers 54 Vbeta and 13 Jbeta segments, was used to amplify TCR beta CDR3 regions. PCR amplification bias was corrected using a synthetic template baseline for primer optimization and computational correction. The study's own analysis went as follows. Reads were annotated to V, D and J genes per IMGT and analyzed with immunoSEQ Analyzer, keeping only productive sequences. Clonality was computed as one minus Shannon entropy normalized by log2 of the number of productive unique sequences. For each patient and control, public and private clones were evaluated within the 100 most prevalent clones. Clones were defined as Susac-specific when absent from the healthy and MS cohorts, from approximately 1,100 published viral clones and from other ImmuneACCESS disease sequences. TCRdb reprocessing: public reads trimmed at Q25 with fastp, clones called with MiXCR, in-frame beta chains kept. One record per CDR3 amino acid sequence lists the most common genes and DNA. The V and J calls follow TCRdb's processing rather than the paper's. This sample gives approximately 170,000 distinct CDR3 sequences in total; under 95% of them show up just once. The ten largest clonotypes hold around 0.075% of the sample.

High-throughput TCR beta sequencing profiled peripheral blood CD8+ and CD4+ T cells from healthy donors, Susac syndrome patients and multiple sclerosis patients. Healthy donors were age- and sex-matched controls. Bulk CD8+ and CD4+ T cells were purified by magnetic negative isolation, while CD8+ TEMRA cells were enriched using FACS. Blood was collected in EDTA tubes and processed within 24 hours, with PBMCs isolated through density gradient centrifugation. PBMCs destined for TCR sequencing were cryopreserved in liquid nitrogen and later thawed in a 37 °C water bath. Purity of sorted or isolated CD4+, CD8+ and CD8+ TEMRA cells was at least 90%. Note on this clonotype: Its antigen is currently not known. One base away there is no much larger clone; base qualities are not given.

From the cysteine through the phenylalanine, the CDR3 covers 15 amino acids. Of all the DNA, just the CDR3 is kept, 45 bases in frame from base 1. Looking up the germline V gene (reference sequence) yields CDR1 DFQATT and CDR2 SNEGSKA. V lost 5 bases and J lost 6 bases, and the count of bases not matched to a germline gene is 11. Sequences were obtained from CD4+ T cells from PBMCs. The chain links TRBV20-1 with TRBJ1-2, and 11 junction bases match TRBD1. The TCR comes from a human donor in good health. The CDR3 here reads CSAWLRDRGVNGYTF. The nucleotides are TGCAGTGCTTGGCTGCGGGACAGGGGGGTGAATGGCTACACCTTC.